A selection of T cell receptor beta chains follows, all from one sample in a study of T cell repertoires in cytomegalovirus infection. TCRdb used MiXCR to reprocess the reads, holding one entry per CDR3 protein. The top ten clones hold about 54% of a sample with about 130,000 distinct CDR3 sequences, approximately 30% of them seen once. These receptors are not linked to any known antigen. The material sequenced was CD8+ T cells from cultured PBMCs, taken from culture after CMV antigen stimulation. Receptor source: a human donor in good health (CMV status not recorded). Some clones in this sample may be carry-over from other donors' samples. Both conserved end residues are part of each CDR3. D genes are given only for firm matches. Clone size is shown for a subset of rows, as once, few, many or a class of expanded clone.

>TRBJ1-5|NA|NA|TRBV6-2/TRBV6-3
TGTGCCAGCAGTTACTCGCGGGTCAATCAGCCCCAGCATTTT
CASSYSRVNQPQHF
>TRBJ2-1|few|TRBD2|TRBV7-6
TGTGCCAGCAGCCCCGGACTAGCGGGGGGGCTTACCGACTACAATGAGCAGTTCTTC
CASSPGLAGGLTDYNEQFF
>TRBJ1-6|many|NA|TRBV7-2
TGTGCCAGCAGCTTAGAATGGGGCTCCTATAATTCACCCCTCCACTTT
CASSLEWGSYNSPLHF
>TRBJ2-1|few|TRBD2|TRBV7-9
TGTGCCAGCAGCTTACCTAGCGGGGGTAACAATGAGCAGTTCTTC
CASSLPSGGNNEQFF
>TRBJ2-2|few|NA|TRBV27
TGTGCCAGCAGAATGACGGACGGGCGTTCCACCGGGGAGCTGTTTTTT
CASRMTDGRSTGELFF
>TRBJ2-3|NA|NA|TRBV7-2
TGTGCCAGCAGCTTAGGAGCCCTGACATCAGATACGCAGTATTTT
CASSLGALTSDTQYF
>TRBJ2-2|few|NA|TRBV12-3/TRBV12-4
TGTGCCAGCAGTCCCGAGGGAGGCAGGGTGATAGGCGGGGAGCTGTTTTTT
CASSPEGGRVIGGELFF
>TRBJ2-1|NA|NA|TRBV7-9
TGTGCCAGCATGACCCCACTAGATCGCCTCAATGAGCAGTTCTTC
CASMTPLDRLNEQFF
>TRBJ2-1|NA|TRBD2|TRBV6-6
TGTGCCAGCAGTTACTCGGGAGGGTTCAATGAGCAGTTCTTC
CASSYSGGFNEQFF
>TRBJ2-6|NA|NA|TRBV4-3
TGCGCCAGCAGCCAAGATAAGGGAACCGGGGCCAACGTCCTGACTTTC
CASSQDKGTGANVLTF
>TRBJ2-5|NA|NA|TRBV5-4
TGTGCCAGCAGCCTGCTCGTCGGGGGAGAGACCCAGTACTTC
CASSLLVGGETQYF
>TRBJ1-1|many|TRBD1|TRBV7-8
TGTGCCAGCAGCTTAGTTTCCCGGGACAGTGAAGCTTTCTTT
CASSLVSRDSEAFF
>TRBJ1-1|NA|NA|TRBV28
TGTGCCAGCAGCTTGAATAGTCAGGTGGGGTCGAACACTGAAGCTTTCTTT
CASSLNSQVGSNTEAFF
>TRBJ2-5|few|TRBD1|TRBV7-9
TGTGCCAGCAGCCGACAGGGGTCCCAAGAGACCCAGTACTTC
CASSRQGSQETQYF
>TRBJ2-1|few|NA|TRBV7-9
TGTGCCAGCAGCTTATTTAGCGTCAATGAGCAGTTCTTC
CASSLFSVNEQFF
>TRBJ2-3|NA|TRBD1|TRBV28
TGTGCCAGCAGCCAGGGACAGGGAAGGGATACAGATACGCAGTATTTT
CASSQGQGRDTDTQYF
>TRBJ2-3|few|TRBD2|TRBV6-2/TRBV6-3
TGTGCCAGCAGTGGCCCTCGCAAGCGGGGCTGGGCTTCTTGGCAGTATTTT
CASSGPRKRGWASWQYF
>TRBJ2-3|few|NA|TRBV2
TGTGCCAGCAAGGGCTTAGCAGATACGCAGTATTTT
CASKGLADTQYF
>TRBJ1-1|few|TRBD1|TRBV12-3/TRBV12-4
TGTGCCAGCAGTCAGGGGGCTGGCACTGAAGCTTTCTTT
CASSQGAGTEAFF
>TRBJ2-2|NA|NA|TRBV7-9
TGTGCCAGCAGCCCACGCGCCGGGGAGCTGTTTTTT
CASSPRAGELFF
>TRBJ1-1|few|NA|TRBV5-6
TGTGCCAGCAGCCCGGGAGGGTCATACACTGAAGCTTTCTTT
CASSPGGSYTEAFF
>TRBJ2-7|NA|TRBD1|TRBV27
TGTGCCAGCAGTATGACACAGGGGGCGCCTTTGAAGTACTTC
CASSMTQGAPLKYF
>TRBJ2-7|many|TRBD1|TRBV5-8
TGTGCCAGCAGTTCACCGGGACAGGGGGCCTACGAGCAGTACTTC
CASSSPGQGAYEQYF